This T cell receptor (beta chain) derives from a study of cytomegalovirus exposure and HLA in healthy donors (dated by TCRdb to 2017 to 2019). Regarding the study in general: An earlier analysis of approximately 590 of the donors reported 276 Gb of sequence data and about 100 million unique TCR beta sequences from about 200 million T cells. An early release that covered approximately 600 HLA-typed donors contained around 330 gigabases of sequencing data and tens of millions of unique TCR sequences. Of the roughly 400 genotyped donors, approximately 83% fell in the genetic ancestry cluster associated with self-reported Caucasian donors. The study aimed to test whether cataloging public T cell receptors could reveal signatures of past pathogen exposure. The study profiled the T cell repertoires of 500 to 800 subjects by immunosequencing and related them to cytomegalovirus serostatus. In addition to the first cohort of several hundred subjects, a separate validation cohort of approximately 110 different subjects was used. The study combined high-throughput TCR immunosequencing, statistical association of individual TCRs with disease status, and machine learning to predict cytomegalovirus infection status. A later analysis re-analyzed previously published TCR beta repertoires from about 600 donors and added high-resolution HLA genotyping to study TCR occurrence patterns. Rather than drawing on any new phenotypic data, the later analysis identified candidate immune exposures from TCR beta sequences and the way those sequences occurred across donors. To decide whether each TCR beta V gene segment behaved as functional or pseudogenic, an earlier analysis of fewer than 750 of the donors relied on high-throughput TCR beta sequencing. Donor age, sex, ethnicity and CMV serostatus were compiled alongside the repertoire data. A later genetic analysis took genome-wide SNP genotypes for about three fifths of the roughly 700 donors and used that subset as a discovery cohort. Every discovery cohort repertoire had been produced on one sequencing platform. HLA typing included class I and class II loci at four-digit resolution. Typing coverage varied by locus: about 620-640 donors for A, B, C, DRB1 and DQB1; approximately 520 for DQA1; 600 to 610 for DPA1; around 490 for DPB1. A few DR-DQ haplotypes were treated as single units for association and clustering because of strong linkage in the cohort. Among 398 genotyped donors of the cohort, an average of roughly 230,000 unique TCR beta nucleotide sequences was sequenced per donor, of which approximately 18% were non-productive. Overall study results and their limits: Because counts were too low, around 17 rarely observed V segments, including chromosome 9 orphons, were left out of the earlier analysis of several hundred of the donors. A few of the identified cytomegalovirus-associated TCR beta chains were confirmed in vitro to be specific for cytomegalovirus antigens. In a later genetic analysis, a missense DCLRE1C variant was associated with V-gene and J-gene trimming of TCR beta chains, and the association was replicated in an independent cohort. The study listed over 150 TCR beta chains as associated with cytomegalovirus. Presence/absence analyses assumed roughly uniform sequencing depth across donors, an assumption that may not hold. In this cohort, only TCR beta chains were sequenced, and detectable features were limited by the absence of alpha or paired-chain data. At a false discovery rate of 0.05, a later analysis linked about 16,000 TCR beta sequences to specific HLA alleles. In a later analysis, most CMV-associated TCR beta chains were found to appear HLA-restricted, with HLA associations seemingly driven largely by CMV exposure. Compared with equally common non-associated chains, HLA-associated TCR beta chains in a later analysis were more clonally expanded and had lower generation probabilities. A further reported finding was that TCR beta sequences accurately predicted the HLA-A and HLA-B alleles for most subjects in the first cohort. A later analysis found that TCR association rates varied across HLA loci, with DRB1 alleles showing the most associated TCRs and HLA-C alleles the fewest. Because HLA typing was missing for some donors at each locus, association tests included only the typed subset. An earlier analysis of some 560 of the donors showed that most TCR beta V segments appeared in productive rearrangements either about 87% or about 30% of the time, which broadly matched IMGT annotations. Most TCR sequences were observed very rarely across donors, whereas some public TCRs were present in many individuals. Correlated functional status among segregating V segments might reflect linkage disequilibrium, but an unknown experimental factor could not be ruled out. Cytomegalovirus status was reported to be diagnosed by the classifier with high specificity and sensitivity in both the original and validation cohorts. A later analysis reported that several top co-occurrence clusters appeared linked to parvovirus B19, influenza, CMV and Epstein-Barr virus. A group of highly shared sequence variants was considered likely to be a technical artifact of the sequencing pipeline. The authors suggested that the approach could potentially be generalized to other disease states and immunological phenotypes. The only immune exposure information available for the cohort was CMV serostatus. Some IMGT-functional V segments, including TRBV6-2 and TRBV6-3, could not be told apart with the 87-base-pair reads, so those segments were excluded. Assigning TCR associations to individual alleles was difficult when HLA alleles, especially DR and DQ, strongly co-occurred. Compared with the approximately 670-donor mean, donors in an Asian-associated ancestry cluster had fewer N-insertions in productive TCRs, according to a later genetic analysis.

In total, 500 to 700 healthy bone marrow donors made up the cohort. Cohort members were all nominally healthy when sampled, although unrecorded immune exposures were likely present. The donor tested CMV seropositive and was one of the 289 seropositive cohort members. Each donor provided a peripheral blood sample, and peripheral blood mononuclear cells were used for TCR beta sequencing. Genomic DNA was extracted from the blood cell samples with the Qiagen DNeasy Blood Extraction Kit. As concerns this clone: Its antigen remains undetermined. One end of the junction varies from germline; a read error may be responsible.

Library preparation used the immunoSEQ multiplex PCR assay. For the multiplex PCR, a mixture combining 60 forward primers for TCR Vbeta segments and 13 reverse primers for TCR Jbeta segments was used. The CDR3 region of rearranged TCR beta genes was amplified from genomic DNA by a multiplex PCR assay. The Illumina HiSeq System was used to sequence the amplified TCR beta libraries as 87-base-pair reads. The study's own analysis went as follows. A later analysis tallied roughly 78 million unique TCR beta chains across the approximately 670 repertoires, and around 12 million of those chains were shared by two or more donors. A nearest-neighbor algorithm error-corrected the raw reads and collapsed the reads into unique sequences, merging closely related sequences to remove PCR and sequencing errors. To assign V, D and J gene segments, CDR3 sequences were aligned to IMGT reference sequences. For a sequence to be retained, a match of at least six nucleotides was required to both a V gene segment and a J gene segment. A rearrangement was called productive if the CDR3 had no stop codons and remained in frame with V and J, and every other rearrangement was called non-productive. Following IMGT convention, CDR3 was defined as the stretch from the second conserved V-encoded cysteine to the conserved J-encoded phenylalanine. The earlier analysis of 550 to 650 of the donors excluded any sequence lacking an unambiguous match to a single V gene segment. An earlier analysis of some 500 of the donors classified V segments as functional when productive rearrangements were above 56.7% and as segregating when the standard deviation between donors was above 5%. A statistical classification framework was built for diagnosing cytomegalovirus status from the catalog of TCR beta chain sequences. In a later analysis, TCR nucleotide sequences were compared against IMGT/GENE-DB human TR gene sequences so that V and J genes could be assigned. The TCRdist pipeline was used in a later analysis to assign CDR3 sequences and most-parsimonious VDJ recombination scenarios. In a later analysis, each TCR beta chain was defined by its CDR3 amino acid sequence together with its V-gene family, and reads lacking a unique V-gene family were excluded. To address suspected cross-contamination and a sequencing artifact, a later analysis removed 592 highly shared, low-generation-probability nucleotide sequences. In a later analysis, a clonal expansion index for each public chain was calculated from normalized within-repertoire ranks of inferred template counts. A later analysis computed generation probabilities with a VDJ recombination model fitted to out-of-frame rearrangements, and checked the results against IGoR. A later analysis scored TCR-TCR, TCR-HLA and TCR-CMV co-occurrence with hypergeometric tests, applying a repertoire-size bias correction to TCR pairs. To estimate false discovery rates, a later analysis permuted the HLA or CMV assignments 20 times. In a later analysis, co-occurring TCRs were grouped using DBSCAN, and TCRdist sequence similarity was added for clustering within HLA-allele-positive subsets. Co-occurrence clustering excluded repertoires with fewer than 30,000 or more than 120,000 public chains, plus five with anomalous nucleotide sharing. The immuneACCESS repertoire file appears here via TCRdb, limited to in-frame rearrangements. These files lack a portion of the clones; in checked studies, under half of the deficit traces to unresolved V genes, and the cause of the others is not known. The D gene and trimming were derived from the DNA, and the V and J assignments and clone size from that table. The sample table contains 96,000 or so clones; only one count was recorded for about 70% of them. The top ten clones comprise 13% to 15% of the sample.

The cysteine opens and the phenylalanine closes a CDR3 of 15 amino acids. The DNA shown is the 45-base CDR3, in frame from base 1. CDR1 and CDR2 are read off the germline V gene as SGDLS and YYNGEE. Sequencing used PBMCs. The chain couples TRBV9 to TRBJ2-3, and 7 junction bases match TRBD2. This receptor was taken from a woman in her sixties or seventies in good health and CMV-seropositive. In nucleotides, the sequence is TGTGTCAGCAGCCCCCGGCGGGGGAGGACAGATACGCAGTATTTT. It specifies CVSSPRRGRTDTQYF.